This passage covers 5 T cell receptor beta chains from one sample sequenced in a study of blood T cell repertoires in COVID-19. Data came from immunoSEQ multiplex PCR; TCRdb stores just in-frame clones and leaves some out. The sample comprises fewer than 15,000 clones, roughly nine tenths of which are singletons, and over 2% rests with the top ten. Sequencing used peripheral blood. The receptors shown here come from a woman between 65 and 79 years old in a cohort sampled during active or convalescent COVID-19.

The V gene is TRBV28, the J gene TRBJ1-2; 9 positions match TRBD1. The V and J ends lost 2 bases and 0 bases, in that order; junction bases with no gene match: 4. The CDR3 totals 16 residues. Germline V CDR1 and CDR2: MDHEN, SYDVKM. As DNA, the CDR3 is TGTGCCAGCAGTTTAGGGGGACAGGGAGCTAACTATGGCTACACCTTC. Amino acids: CASSLGGQGANYGYTF.

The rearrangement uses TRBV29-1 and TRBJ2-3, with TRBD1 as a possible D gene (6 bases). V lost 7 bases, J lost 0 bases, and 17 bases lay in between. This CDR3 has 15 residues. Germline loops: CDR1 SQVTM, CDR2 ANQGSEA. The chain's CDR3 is CSGAGTPTSTDTQYF. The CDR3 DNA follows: TGCAGCGGGGCCGGGACACCTACTAGCACAGATACGCAGTATTTT.

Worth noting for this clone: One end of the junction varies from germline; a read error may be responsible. The CDR3, as DNA: TGTGCCAGCTCCCCACAGGGCGGGGTGCACACCGGGGAGCTGTTTTTT. Translating it yields CASSPQGGVHTGELFF. The chain carries TRBV18 and TRBJ2-2; D might be TRBD1 or TRBD2, each matching 6 bases. There are 16 residues in the CDR3. Germline V gene data show CDR1 as KGHSH and CDR2 as LQKENI.

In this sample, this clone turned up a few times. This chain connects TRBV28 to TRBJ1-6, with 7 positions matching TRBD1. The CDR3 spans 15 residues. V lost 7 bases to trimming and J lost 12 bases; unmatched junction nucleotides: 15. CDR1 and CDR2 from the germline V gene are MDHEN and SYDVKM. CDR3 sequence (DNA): TGTGCCAGCACCTCGGACAGGACCGGCAGTAGACCCCTCCACTTT. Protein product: CASTSDRTGSRPLHF.

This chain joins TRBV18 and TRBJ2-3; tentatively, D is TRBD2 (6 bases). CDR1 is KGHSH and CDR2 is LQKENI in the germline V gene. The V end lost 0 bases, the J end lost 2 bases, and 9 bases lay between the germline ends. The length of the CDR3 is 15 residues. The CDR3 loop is CASSPPGTSTDTQYF. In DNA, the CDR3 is TGTGCCAGCTCACCACCCGGGACTTCCACAGATACGCAGTATTTT.